This TCR beta chain was identified in a study of CD8 T cells in Susac syndrome. Study observations and caveats: It was acknowledged by the study that relatively few individuals were included in its TCR sequencing and HLA analysis.

Sequencing of TCR beta was performed on blood CD8+ and CD4+ T cells. The study used treatment-naive patients who had stable or active relapsing-remitting disease as multiple sclerosis controls. For this clonotype: Its antigen is not known.

With random hexamers, about 0.5 to 1 ug RNA was reverse transcribed. A multiplex approach, immunoSEQ multiplex PCR, amplified TCR beta CDR3 across 54 Vbeta and 13 Jbeta. Each CDR3 protein gets one entry after TCRdb re-called the immunoSEQ multiplex PCR reads with MiXCR. This table holds about 200,000 distinct CDR3 sequences, just under 95% found once. The sequenced sample consisted of CD4+ T cells from PBMCs. This TCR came from a human donor with multiple sclerosis.

CDR3 DNA sequence: TGTGCCAGCAGCGTGGGAATTGGAAGGACAAATTCACCCCTCCACTTT. Amino acids: CASSVGIGRTNSPLHF. The gene calls are TRBV9 and TRBJ1-6, with a possible D match to TRBD1 (5 bases). Trimming took off 2 bases at V and 7 bases at J, with 16 bases between the two ends. Germline loops: CDR1 SGDLS, CDR2 YYNGEE. The CDR3 extends over 16 amino acids.